A single sample gave rise to the 2 T cell receptor beta chains below, sequenced in a study of CD8 T cells in ankylosing spondylitis. Study-wide results and caveats: Ankylosing spondylitis blood appeared to carry a characteristic TCR beta motif of eight or nine highly homologous variants.

One entry per CDR3 protein results from TCRdb running MiXCR on the 5' RACE reads. The table includes more than 650,000 distinct CDR3 sequences, roughly 10% detected once. These receptors' targets are unknown. The sequenced material came from blood, either unsorted or a sorted T cell fraction (not recorded which). The receptors here all came from a male donor with ankylosing spondylitis.

A few counts support this clonotype. The rearrangement joins TRBV4-3 to TRBJ2-7; TRBD1 might be the D (6 bases). CDR3 length equals 15 residues. CDR1 LGHNA and CDR2 YSLEER come from the germline V gene. Trimming cost V 0 bases and J 3 bases, with 12 bases left between them. The CDR3 is CASSQDRGDLYEQYF. CDR3 DNA sequence: TGCGCCAGCAGCCAAGACAGGGGAGATCTCTACGAGCAGTACTTC.

The chain links TRBV6-6 to TRBJ1-2; 9 bases agree with TRBD1. The CDR3 covers 13 residues. CDR1 and CDR2 from the germline V gene are MNHNY and SVGAGI (reference sequence). The V and J ends lost 7 bases and 3 bases, in that order; junction bases with no gene match: 3. CDR3 residues: CASKQGADYGYTF. In nucleotides, the CDR3 is TGTGCCAGCAAACAGGGGGCAGACTATGGCTACACCTTC.